The 22 T cell receptor beta chains below all came from one sample that was sequenced in a study of shared clonotypes between healthy human individuals. Positively selected for CCR7, the CD45RO-negative cells used as naive CD8 cells excluded terminally differentiated effector memory CD45RA+ cells. TCRdb keeps only in-frame clones here, not all; method: immunoSEQ multiplex PCR. The data contain 1.5 million to 2.5 million clones, less than 95% of them seen just once; the ten biggest clones take up more than 0.9%. Sequenced material: naive CD8+ T cells sorted from blood. These receptor sequences come from a man younger than 35 in good health.

The CDR3 sequence is CASSLANRADTIYF. CDR3 nucleotide sequence: TGTGCCAGCAGCTTGGCCAATCGCGCGGACACCATATATTTT. The chain links TRBV5-4 to TRBJ1-3, with unresolved D. This CDR3 has 14 residues. Germline CDR1 is SGHNT and CDR2 is YYREEE (reference sequence). The V and J ends lost 0 bases and 8 bases respectively, with 12 bases between them. The full variable domain, with the rest looked up from reference TRBV5-4 and TRBJ1-3, is ETGVTQSPTHLIKTRGQQVTLRCSSQSGHNTVSWYQQALGQGPQFIFQYYREEENGRGNFPPRFSGLQFPNYSSELNVNALELDDSALYLCASSLANRADTIYFGEGSWLTVV.

The chain combines TRBV27 with TRBJ2-7; possibly TRBD2 for D (6 bases). Trimming removed 4 bases from V and 2 bases from J, with 9 bases in between. The CDR3 is made up of 13 amino acids. Germline CDR1 is MNHEY and CDR2 is SMNVEV (reference sequence). DNA for the CDR3: TGTGCCAGCAGTTGGCGGGGTCCCTACGAGCAGTACTTC. This translates into CASSWRGPYEQYF.

J is TRBJ2-3 and V is TRBV10-1, with 8 bases lining up with TRBD2. This CDR3 region has 19 residues. Germline V gene lookup returns CDR1 WNHNN and CDR2 SYGVQD (reference sequence). The junction had 14 bases not matched to a gene; V was cut back by 3 bases and J by 0 bases. Written as DNA, the CDR3 is TGCGCCAGCAGTGATCAATTAGCGGGGACACGCCTTAGCACAGATACGCAGTATTTT. This translates into CASSDQLAGTRLSTDTQYF.

CDR3 in DNA: TGTGCCAGCAGCCTCAGGGGTTACTCCTATAATTCACCCCTCCACTTT. This codes for CASSLRGYSYNSPLHF. The chain recombines TRBV7-9 with TRBJ1-6, with D possibly matching TRBD1 (6 bases). The length of the CDR3 is 16 residues. The germline V gene encodes CDR1 SEHNR and CDR2 FQNEAQ (reference sequence). Trimming stripped 5 bases from V and 0 bases from J, with 11 bases between.

V gene TRBV7-6 combines with J gene TRBJ2-7; TRBD2 is a possible D gene (6 bases). The CDR3 spans 15 residues. Germline lookup yields CDR1 SGHVS and CDR2 FNYEAQ. Trimming pared 2 bases from V and 1 base from J, leaving 12 bases between. The CDR3: CASSLRRERSYEQYF. The CDR3 coding sequence is TGTGCCAGCAGCTTAAGACGGGAGAGGTCCTACGAGCAGTACTTC.

The chain combines TRBV6-5 with TRBJ2-3; D is possibly TRBD2 (5 bases). The germline V gene has CDR1 MNHEY and CDR2 SVGAGI. CDR3 size: 16 residues. Trimming removed 0 bases at V and 4 bases at J, with 14 bases between. CDR3 protein: CASSYSSAGGADTQYF. CDR3 in DNA: TGTGCCAGCAGTTACTCTAGCGCAGGAGGAGCAGATACGCAGTATTTT.

The rearrangement joins TRBV6-6 to TRBJ1-6; D ambiguous. CDR3 size: 15 residues. Trimming stripped 5 bases from V and 14 bases from J, with 22 bases between. CDR1 MNHNY and CDR2 SVGAGI come from the germline V gene (reference sequence). In DNA, the CDR3 is TGTGCCAGCAGTGCCTCCCTTGAAGGTCGCGGCACCCTCCACTTT. Translated: CASSASLEGRGTLHF.

V and J are TRBV11-3 and TRBJ1-2; D remains unclear. CDR3 size: 19 residues. Trimming shortened V by 7 bases and J by 8 bases, and 35 bases separated the two germline ends. Germline V gives CDR1 SGHNT, CDR2 YENEEA. CDR3: CASTGGFIYGYRNLTGYTF. CDR3 nucleotides: TGTGCCAGCACCGGAGGGTTCATCTATGGCTACAGAAATCTGACCGGCTACACCTTC.

The genes are TRBV13 and TRBJ2-5; D gene ambiguous. Germline lookup yields CDR1 PRHDT and CDR2 FYEKMQ (reference sequence). The CDR3 length is 12 residues. V lost 3 bases, J lost 3 bases, and 5 bases lay in between. In nucleotides, the CDR3 is TGTGCCAGCAGCTTTGAAGAAGAGACCCAGTACTTC. Residues: CASSFEEETQYF. The full variable domain, in which reference TRBV13 and TRBJ2-5 provide the parts outside the CDR3, is AAGVIQSPRHLIKEKRETATLKCYPIPRHDTVYWYQQGPGQDPQFLISFYEKMQSDKGSIPDRFSAQQFSDYHSELNMSSLELGDSALYFCASSFEEETQYFGPGTRLLVL.

The genes are TRBV7-6 and TRBJ2-1; D uncertain. V was clipped by 5 bases and J by 6 bases, with 8 bases between them. The CDR3 has 12 residues. Germline V gene data show CDR1 as SGHVS and CDR2 as FNYEAQ. In nucleotides, the CDR3 is TGTGCCAGCAGCCAAGGTACCAATGAGCAGTTCTTC. This sequence encodes CASSQGTNEQFF.

Written as DNA, the CDR3 is TGTGCCAGTAGTTTCTACACTGAAGCTTTCTTT. This translates into CASSFYTEAFF. The chain employs TRBV19 and TRBJ1-1; D not resolved. Germline V lookup: CDR1 LNHDA, CDR2 SQIVND (reference sequence). V was trimmed by 5 bases and J by 3 bases, leaving 4 bases between them. The CDR3 has 11 amino acids. The full variable domain, with the rest looked up from reference TRBV19 and TRBJ1-1, is DGGITQSPKYLFRKEGQNVTLSCEQNLNHDAMYWYRQDPGQGLRLIYYSQIVNDFQKGDIAEGYSVSREKKESFPLTVTSAQKNPTAFYLCASSFYTEAFFGQGTRLTVV.

The chain uses TRBV7-2 and TRBJ2-5; D is possibly TRBD1 or TRBD2 (5 bases each). Per the germline V gene, CDR1 is SGHTA and CDR2 is FQGNSA. V was pared by 5 bases and J by 5 bases, with 18 bases between. CDR3 length: 15 residues. The CDR3, as DNA: TGTGCCAGCAGCCTGGGGGATTGGGGTTGGGAGACCCAGTACTTC. Translation: CASSLGDWGWETQYF.

The J gene is TRBJ2-1, the V gene TRBV4-3, with D possibly being TRBD2 (7 bases). CDR1 LGHNA and CDR2 YSLEER come from the germline V gene. V gave up 1 base and J gave up 8 bases, with 12 bases separating them. The CDR3 consists of 14 residues. In nucleotides, the CDR3 is TGCGCCAGCAGCCAAGCCACAGGGAGGGATGAGCAGTTCTTC. Amino acid sequence: CASSQATGRDEQFF.

The CDR3 bases are TGTGCCAGCAGTTTATCGATATTGGATACGCAGTATTTT. It codes for CASSLSILDTQYF. The chain couples TRBV27 to TRBJ2-3; D uncertain. The CDR3 has 13 residues. The ends were cut back, 0 bases at V and 6 bases at J, with 7 bases in the middle. In germline, CDR1 is MNHEY, CDR2 SMNVEV (reference sequence).

The rearrangement joins TRBV4-1 to TRBJ2-7; maybe TRBD1 (5 bases). The V and J ends lost 0 bases and 3 bases respectively, with 15 bases between them. This CDR3 comprises 16 residues. Per germline, CDR1 MGHRA and CDR2 YSYEKL. As DNA, the CDR3 is TGCGCCAGCAGCCAAGAAGGGGTTGGGGCCTACTACGAGCAGTACTTC. Residues: CASSQEGVGAYYEQYF.

The V and J genes are TRBV5-1 and TRBJ2-5; 11 positions match TRBD2. Germline CDR1 is SGHRS and CDR2 is YFSETQ. The CDR3 covers 17 residues. The V and J ends lost 4 bases and 5 bases, in that order; junction bases with no gene match: 13. The CDR3 region is CASSGGASGTSGETQYF. The CDR3 region has the DNA TGCGCCAGCAGCGGGGGGGCATCCGGGACTAGCGGCGAGACCCAGTACTTC.

The genes are TRBV6-1 and TRBJ2-7; TRBD2 agrees at 7 bases. CDR3 length equals 16 residues. Germline CDR1 and CDR2: MNHNS and SASEGT. The V and J ends lost 3 bases and 3 bases, in that order; junction bases with no gene match: 11. CDR3 coding DNA: TGTGCCAGCAGTGATTCCATTTGGGGGGGTAACTACGAGCAGTACTTC. Translation gives CASSDSIWGGNYEQYF.

The table lists this clone with a few counts. Other nucleotide sequences from this sample produce the same CDR3. This chain links TRBV28 with TRBJ1-1; no definite D call. The CDR3 is made up of 13 amino acids. CDR1 is MDHEN and CDR2 is SYDVKM in the germline V gene. V shed 5 bases and J shed 5 bases, with 12 bases lying between them. DNA of the CDR3: TGTGCCAGCAGTCTACAACGGTGGACTGAAGCTTTCTTT. Translated: CASSLQRWTEAFF.

The V and J genes are TRBV5-1 and TRBJ1-2; 9 nucleotides align to TRBD1. The CDR3 is made up of 16 amino acids. V shed 0 bases and J 8 bases; nucleotides not matched to a gene: 11. The germline CDR1 and CDR2 sequences are SGHRS and YFSETQ. The CDR3 reads CASSLASGGTGNGYTF. CDR3 nucleotide sequence: TGCGCCAGCAGCTTGGCATCTGGCGGGACAGGGAACGGCTACACCTTC. Full variable domain (remainder filled in from reference TRBV5-1 and TRBJ1-2): KAGVTQTPRYLIKTRGQQVTLSCSPISGHRSVSWYQQTPGQGLQFLFEYFSETQRNKGNFPGRFSGRQFSNSRSEMNVSTLELGDSALYLCASSLASGGTGNGYTFGSGTRLTVV.

This clone has just one count. The chain uses TRBV6-4 and TRBJ1-2, with D unclear. The V and J ends lost 2 bases and 4 bases respectively, with 14 bases between them. Germline V gene sequence: CDR1 MRHNA, CDR2 SNTAGT. The CDR3 length is 15 residues. CDR3 DNA sequence: TGTGCCAGCAGTGACGGAGTGGAGGGCGGCTATGGCTACACCTTC. It yields the protein CASSDGVEGGYGYTF.

This chain joins TRBV15 and TRBJ2-7; the D is unclear. Germline CDR1 LNHNV, CDR2 YYDKDF (reference sequence). Trimming cost V 1 base and J 6 bases, with 7 bases left between them. The CDR3 extends over 12 amino acids. Here the CDR3 reads CATSRGPGEQYF. The CDR3 bases are TGTGCCACCAGCAGAGGTCCCGGCGAGCAGTACTTC.

The chain uses TRBV2 and TRBJ1-1, with 7 bases identical to TRBD1. V lost 10 bases, J lost 0 bases, and 11 bases stayed unmatched. Germline V gene lookup returns CDR1 SNHLY and CDR2 FYNNEI. This CDR3 region has 15 residues. CDR3 in amino acids: CATAQGRVMNTEAFF. CDR3 coding DNA: TGTGCCACCGCACAGGGGAGAGTCATGAACACTGAAGCTTTCTTT.